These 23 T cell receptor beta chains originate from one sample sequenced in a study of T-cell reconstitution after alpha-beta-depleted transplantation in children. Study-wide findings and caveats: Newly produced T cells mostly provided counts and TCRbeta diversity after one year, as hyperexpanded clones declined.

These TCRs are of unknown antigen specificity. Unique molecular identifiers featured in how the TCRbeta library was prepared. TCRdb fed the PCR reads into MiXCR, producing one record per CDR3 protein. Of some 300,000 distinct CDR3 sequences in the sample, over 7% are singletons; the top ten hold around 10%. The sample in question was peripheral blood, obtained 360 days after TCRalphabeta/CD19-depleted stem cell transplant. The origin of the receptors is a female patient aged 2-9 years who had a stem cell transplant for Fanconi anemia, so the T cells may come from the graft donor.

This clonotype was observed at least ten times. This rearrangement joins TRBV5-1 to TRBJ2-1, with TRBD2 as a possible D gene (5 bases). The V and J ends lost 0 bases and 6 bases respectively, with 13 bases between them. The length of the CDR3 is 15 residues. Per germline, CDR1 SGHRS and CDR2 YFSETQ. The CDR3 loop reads CASSLGSGVGNEQFF. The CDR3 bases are TGCGCCAGCAGCTTGGGTTCCGGGGTTGGCAATGAGCAGTTCTTC.

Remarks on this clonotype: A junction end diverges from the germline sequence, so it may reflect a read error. In DNA, the CDR3 is TGTCCCAGCAGTTACTTCGGGGGAGGGGCGCGCACCGGGGAGCTGTTTTTT. Amino acids: CPSSYFGGGARTGELFF. This chain joins TRBV6-2 or TRBV6-3 and TRBJ2-2, with 7 positions matching TRBD2. The germline gives CDR1 MNHEY, CDR2 SVGEGT. The CDR3 runs 17 residues.

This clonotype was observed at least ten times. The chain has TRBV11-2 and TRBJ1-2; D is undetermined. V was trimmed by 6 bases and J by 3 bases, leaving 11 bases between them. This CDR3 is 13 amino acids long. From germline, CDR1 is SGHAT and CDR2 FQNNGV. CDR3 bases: TGTGCCAGCAGTCCTTCTGGGGACTATGGCTACACCTTC. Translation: CASSPSGDYGYTF.

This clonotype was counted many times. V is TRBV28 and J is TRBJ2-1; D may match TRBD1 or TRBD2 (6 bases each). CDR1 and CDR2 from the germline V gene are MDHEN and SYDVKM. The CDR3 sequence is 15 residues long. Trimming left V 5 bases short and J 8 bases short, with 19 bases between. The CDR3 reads CASSPGGTGRYEQFF. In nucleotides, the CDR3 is TGTGCCAGCAGTCCCGGGGGCACAGGGAGATATGAGCAGTTCTTC.

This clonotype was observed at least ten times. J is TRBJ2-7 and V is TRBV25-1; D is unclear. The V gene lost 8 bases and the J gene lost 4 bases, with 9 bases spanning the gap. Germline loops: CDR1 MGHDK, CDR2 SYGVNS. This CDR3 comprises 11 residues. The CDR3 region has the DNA TGTGCCAGCCGTTATCCTTACGAGCAGTACTTC. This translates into CASRYPYEQYF.

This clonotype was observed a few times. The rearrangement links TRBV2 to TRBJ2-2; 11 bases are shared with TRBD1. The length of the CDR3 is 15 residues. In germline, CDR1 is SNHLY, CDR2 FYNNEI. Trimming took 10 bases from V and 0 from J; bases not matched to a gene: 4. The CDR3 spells CATRTGGANTGELFF. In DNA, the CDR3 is TGTGCCACGCGGACAGGGGGCGCGAACACCGGGGAGCTGTTTTTT.

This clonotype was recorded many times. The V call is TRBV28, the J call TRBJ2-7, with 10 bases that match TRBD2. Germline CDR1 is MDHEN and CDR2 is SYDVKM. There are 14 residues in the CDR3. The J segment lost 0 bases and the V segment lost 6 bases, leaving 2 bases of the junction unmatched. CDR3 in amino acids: CASSLAGASYEQYF. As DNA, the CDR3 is TGTGCCAGCAGCCTAGCGGGAGCCTCCTACGAGCAGTACTTC.

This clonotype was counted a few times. The chain's CDR3 is CASSRDRYYEQYF. The CDR3 DNA reads as TGTGCCAGCAGCCGGGACAGATACTACGAGCAGTACTTC. This chain links TRBV5-6 with TRBJ2-7; 7 bases agree with TRBD1. The CDR3 consists of 13 residues. Germline CDR1 SGHDT, CDR2 YYEEEE. With 4 bases clipped from V and 3 bases from J, the junction kept 4 bases outside the gene matches.

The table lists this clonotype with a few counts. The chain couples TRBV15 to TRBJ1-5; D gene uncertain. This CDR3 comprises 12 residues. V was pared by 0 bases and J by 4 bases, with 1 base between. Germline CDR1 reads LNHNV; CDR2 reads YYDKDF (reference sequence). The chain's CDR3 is CATSRENQPQHF. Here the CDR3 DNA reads TGTGCCACCAGCAGAGAGAATCAGCCCCAGCATTTT.

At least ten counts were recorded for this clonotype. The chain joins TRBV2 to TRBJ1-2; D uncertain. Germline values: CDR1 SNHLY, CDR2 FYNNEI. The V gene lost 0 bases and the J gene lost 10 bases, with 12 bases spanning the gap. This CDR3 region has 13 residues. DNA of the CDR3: TGTGCCAGCAGTGAAGCGCTTGGCGGAGACTACACCTTC. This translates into CASSEALGGDYTF.

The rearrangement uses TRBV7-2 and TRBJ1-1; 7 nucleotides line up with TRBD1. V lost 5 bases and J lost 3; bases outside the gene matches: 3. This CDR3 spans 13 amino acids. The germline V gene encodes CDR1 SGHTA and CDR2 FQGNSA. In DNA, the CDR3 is TGTGCCAGCAGCAAAACAGGGGACACTGAAGCTTTCTTT. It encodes CASSKTGDTEAFF.

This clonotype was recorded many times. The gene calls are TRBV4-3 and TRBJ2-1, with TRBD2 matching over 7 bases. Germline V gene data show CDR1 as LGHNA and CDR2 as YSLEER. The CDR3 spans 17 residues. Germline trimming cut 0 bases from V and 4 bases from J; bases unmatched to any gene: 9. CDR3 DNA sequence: TGCGCCAGCAGCCAAGATCGGCCTAGCGGCATATACAATGAGCAGTTCTTC. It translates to CASSQDRPSGIYNEQFF.

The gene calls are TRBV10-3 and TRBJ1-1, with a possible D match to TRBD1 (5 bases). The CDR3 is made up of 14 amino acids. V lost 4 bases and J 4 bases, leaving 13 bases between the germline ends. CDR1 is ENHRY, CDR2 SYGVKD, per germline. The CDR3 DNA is TGTGCCATCAGTGTCCAGGGTAAAGTCACTGAAGCTTTCTTT. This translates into CAISVQGKVTEAFF.

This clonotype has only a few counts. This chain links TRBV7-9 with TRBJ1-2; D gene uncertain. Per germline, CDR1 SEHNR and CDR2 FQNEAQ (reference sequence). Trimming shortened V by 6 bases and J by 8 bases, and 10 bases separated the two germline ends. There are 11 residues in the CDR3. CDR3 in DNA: TGTGCCAGCAGACGGGCAAACGGCTACACCTTC. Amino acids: CASRRANGYTF.

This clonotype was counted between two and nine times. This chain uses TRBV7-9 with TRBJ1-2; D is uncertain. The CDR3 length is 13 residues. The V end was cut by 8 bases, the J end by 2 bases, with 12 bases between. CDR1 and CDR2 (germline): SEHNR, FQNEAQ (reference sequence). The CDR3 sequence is CASGPDGNYGYTF. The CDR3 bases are TGTGCCAGCGGACCCGACGGCAACTATGGCTACACCTTC. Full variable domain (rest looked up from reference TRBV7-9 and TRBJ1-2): DTGVSQNPRHKITKRGQNVTFRCDPISEHNRLYWYRQTLGQGPEFLTYFQNEAQLEKSRLLSDRFSAERPKGSFSTLEIQRTEQGDSAMYLCASGPDGNYGYTFGSGTRLTVV.

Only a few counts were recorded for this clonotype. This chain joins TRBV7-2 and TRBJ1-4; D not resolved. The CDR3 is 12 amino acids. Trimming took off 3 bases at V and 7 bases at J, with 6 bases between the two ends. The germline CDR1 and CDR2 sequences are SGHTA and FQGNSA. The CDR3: CASSFGSEKLFF. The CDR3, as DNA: TGTGCCAGCAGCTTTGGGAGTGAAAAACTGTTTTTT.

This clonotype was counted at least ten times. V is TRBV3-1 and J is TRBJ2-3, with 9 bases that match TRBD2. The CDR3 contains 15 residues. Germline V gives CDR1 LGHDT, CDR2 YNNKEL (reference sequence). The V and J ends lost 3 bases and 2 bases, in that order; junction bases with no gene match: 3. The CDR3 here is CASSHGGRDTDTQYF. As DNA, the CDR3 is TGTGCCAGCAGCCACGGCGGGAGGGACACAGATACGCAGTATTTT.

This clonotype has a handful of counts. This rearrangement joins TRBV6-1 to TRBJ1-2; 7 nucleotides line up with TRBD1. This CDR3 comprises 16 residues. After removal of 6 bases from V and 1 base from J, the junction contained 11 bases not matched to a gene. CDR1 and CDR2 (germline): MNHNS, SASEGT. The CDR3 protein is CASRTGTDSYNYGYTF. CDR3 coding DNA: TGTGCCAGCAGGACCGGGACAGACTCCTATAACTATGGCTACACCTTC.

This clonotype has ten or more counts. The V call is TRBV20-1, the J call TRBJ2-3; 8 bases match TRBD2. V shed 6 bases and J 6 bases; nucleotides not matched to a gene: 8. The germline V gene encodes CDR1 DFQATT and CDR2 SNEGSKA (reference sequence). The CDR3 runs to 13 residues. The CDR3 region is CSAPGGGRDTQYF. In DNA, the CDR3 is TGCAGTGCCCCGGGAGGGGGGCGTGATACGCAGTATTTT.

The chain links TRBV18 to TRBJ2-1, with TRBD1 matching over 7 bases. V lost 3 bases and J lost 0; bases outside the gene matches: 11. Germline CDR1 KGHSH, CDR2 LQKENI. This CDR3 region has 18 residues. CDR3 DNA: TGTGCCAGCTCACCTCCGATTCAGGGGGTTACCTCCTACAATGAGCAGTTCTTC. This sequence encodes CASSPPIQGVTSYNEQFF.

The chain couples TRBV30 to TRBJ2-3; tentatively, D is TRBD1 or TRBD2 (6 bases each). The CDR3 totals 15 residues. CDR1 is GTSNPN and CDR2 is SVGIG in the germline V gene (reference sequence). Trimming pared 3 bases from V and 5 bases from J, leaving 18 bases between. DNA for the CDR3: TGTGCCTGGAGGGGCTCGGGGGCATTGAAAGATACGCAGTATTTT. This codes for CAWRGSGALKDTQYF.

CDR3 nucleotides: TGTGCCAGCAGTTACTCCTTCGGGAGCCGCCTATACAATGAGCAGTTCTTC. Translating gives CASSYSFGSRLYNEQFF. The chain couples TRBV6-5 to TRBJ2-1; D perhaps matches TRBD2 (6 bases). Per germline, CDR1 MNHEY and CDR2 SVGAGI. The length of the CDR3 is 17 residues. Between the trimmed V and J ends, which lost 0 bases and 4 bases, there was a span of 16 bases.

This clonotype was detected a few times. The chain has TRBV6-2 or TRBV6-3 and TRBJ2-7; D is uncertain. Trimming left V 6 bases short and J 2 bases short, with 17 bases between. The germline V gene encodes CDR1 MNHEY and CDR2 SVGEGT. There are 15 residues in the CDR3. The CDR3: CASSPLFAATYEQYF. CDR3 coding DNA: TGTGCCAGCAGCCCCCTTTTCGCAGCAACCTACGAGCAGTACTTC.